The rows below give T cell receptor beta chains drawn from one sample of a study of blood T cell repertoires in COVID-19. The repertoire was sequenced with immunoSEQ multiplex PCR; TCRdb's copy has only in-frame clones and lacks some. The data hold approximately 330,000 clones, with 87% observed a single time. Sequenced material: peripheral blood. The receptors shown here come from a man in his thirties or forties with COVID-19, enrolled during active disease. CDR3s include the opening cysteine and the closing phenylalanine or tryptophan. Fields, in order: CDR3 DNA, CDR3 protein, J gene, V gene, D gene, clone size. The D gene is left open where the match is weak. Some rows mark clone size as missing; the rest say once, few, many or name a class of expanded clone.

TGTGCCAGCAGGGCCACAGGGGACAATCAGCCCCAGCATTTT CASRATGDNQPQHF TRBJ1-5 TRBV6-6 TRBD1 few
TGTGCCAGCAGTTTCCGGGGGATTCCTAACTATGGCTACACCTTC CASSFRGIPNYGYTF TRBJ1-2 TRBV28 - -
TGCGCCAGCAGCTTCAATCGACAGGGCTCGGGGGGCTACACCTTC CASSFNRQGSGGYTF TRBJ1-2 TRBV5-1 TRBD1 once
TGTGCCAGCAGTCCTTCCAGGGGGGAGGCCTACAATGAGCAGTTCTTC CASSPSRGEAYNEQFF TRBJ2-1 TRBV27 - -
TGTGCCTGGGGCTCCGGACAGGGAAGACGGCCCCAGCATTTT CAWGSGQGRRPQHF TRBJ1-5 TRBV30 TRBD1 -
TGTGCCAGCAGTTTAAATGATGCGACGGGGTTCGGAAAAGCTTTCTTT CASSLNDATGFGKAFF TRBJ1-1 TRBV27 - -
TGTGCCACCAGTGACCCCAGACAGGGCCTACCCTACGAGCAGTACTTC CATSDPRQGLPYEQYF TRBJ2-7 TRBV24-1 TRBD1 few
TGTGCCAGCAGTCCGGGTAGCGGTTATGGCTACACCTTC CASSPGSGYGYTF TRBJ1-2 TRBV27 - -
TGTGCCAGCAGCCCGAGCGGGGAGACACGTTCTGAAGCTTTCTTT CASSPSGETRSEAFF TRBJ1-1 TRBV9 - -
TGCAGCGAGCGCCGTAGCGGGAGCGTGGCAGATACGCAGTATTTT CSERRSGSVADTQYF TRBJ2-3 TRBV29-1 TRBD2 -
TGTGCCAGCACCACTCAATCTGGGGCCAACGTCCTGACTTTC CASTTQSGANVLTF TRBJ2-6 TRBV3-1/TRBV3-2 - -
TGCGCCAGCAGCCAAATCTCCCGACTAACAGATACGCAGTATTTT CASSQISRLTDTQYF TRBJ2-3 TRBV4-1 - -
TGTGCCAGCAGCTCCTCCTCCGGGGAGCAGTACTTC CASSSSSGEQYF TRBJ2-7 TRBV5-6 - -
TGTGCCAGCAGTTACTCGTCAGGGAAAGGAAACACCATATATTTT CASSYSSGKGNTIYF TRBJ1-3 TRBV6-5 - -
TGTGCCAGCAGCCCGTCTTCTAGCGTTTCATTTCCCTACGAGCAGTACTTC CASSPSSSVSFPYEQYF TRBJ2-7 TRBV7-6 - -
TGTGCCAGCAGTCCCCGCCTAGGCCAGCCGAACACTGAAGCTTTCTTT CASSPRLGQPNTEAFF TRBJ1-1 TRBV28 - -
TGTGCCACCAGCAGGGATCGAGACAGGGCCCACTCCAATCAGCCCCAGCATTTT CATSRDRDRAHSNQPQHF TRBJ1-5 TRBV15 TRBD1 -
TGTGCCAGTAGTAACCCCGGGACTAGCGGGACTACCTACGAGCAGTACTTC CASSNPGTSGTTYEQYF TRBJ2-7 TRBV19 TRBD2 -
TGCAGCGCGTCCCGTCTCACTAGCACAGATACGCAGTATTTT CSASRLTSTDTQYF TRBJ2-3 TRBV29-1 - once
TGTGCCAGCAGTTTAACACAGCCCTACGAGCAGTACTTC CASSLTQPYEQYF TRBJ2-7 TRBV28 - -
TGTGCCAGTATGGGCAGGGGGTCCTACAATGAGCAGTTCTTC CASMGRGSYNEQFF TRBJ2-1 TRBV19 TRBD1 few
TGCGCCAGCAGCTTGCGGGACAGGGGGCAATACGAGCAGTACTTC CASSLRDRGQYEQYF TRBJ2-7 TRBV5-1 TRBD1 -
TGTGCCACCAGCAGAGGAAACCTAGCGGGGGCTAGAGCAGATACGCAGTATTTT CATSRGNLAGARADTQYF TRBJ2-3 TRBV15 TRBD2 -
TGTGCCAGCAGCGCCCGGCTGGGACAGAACACCGGGGAGCTGTTTTTT CASSARLGQNTGELFF TRBJ2-2 TRBV5-6 - -
TGTGCCAGCAGCGCCTTAGGGACAGGGGCATCACCCCTCCACTTT CASSALGTGASPLHF TRBJ1-6 TRBV7-2 TRBD1 few
TGCGCCAGCAGCCAATCGAGGACTAGCGGGAGGGAGGTGACCCAGTACTTC CASSQSRTSGREVTQYF TRBJ2-5 TRBV4-3 TRBD2 -
TGCGCCAGCAACGTGGACAGGGACTACGAGCAGTACTTC CASNVDRDYEQYF TRBJ2-7 TRBV23-1 TRBD1 -
TGCGCCAGCAGCCGTAACCAGCAGGGGGTATACGAAAAACTGTTTTTT CASSRNQQGVYEKLFF TRBJ1-4 TRBV4-1 TRBD1 -
TGTGCCAGCAGCCCCCAAGGAGGGGCGAACACTGAAGCTTTCTTT CASSPQGGANTEAFF TRBJ1-1 TRBV4-2 - many
TGTGCCAGTAGTCCCGCAGCCCGGGACAGCTCCTACGAGCAGTACTTC CASSPAARDSSYEQYF TRBJ2-7 TRBV19 TRBD1 -
TGTGCCAGCAGCTTAGAACTAGCGGGTTTCTCTGGGGCCAACGTCCTGACTTTC CASSLELAGFSGANVLTF TRBJ2-6 TRBV7-8 TRBD2 -
TGTGCCATCAGCCGGGACAGTCTTAATTCACCCCTCCACTTT CAISRDSLNSPLHF TRBJ1-6 TRBV10-3 TRBD1 -
TGTGCCAGCAGTTATTCCAGGGGTGAAGCTTTCTTT CASSYSRGEAFF TRBJ1-1 TRBV6-5 - -
TGTGCCAGCATCGGGTTACTACCCCCCTTCAAGCAGTACTTC CASIGLLPPFKQYF TRBJ2-7 TRBV27 - -
TGTGCCAGCAGCAACTGGAGGGGCCCGAACACTGAAGCTTTCTTT CASSNWRGPNTEAFF TRBJ1-1 TRBV21-1 - -
TGTGCCAGCAGTTCACCCGACAGGGGGGACACTGAAGCTTTCTTT CASSSPDRGDTEAFF TRBJ1-1 TRBV9 TRBD1 -
TGTGCCAGCTCACCAAGTCAGGACAATGAGCAGTTCTTC CASSPSQDNEQFF TRBJ2-1 TRBV18 - -
TGTGCCAGTAGTGCTTGGGGACAAATATCCTTCGGGCAGTTCTTC CASSAWGQISFGQFF TRBJ2-1 TRBV19 - once
TGCGCCAGCAGCCCACCGGCGAGCGGGAGGGGGGAAGAGCAGTACTTC CASSPPASGRGEEQYF TRBJ2-7 TRBV5-1 TRBD2 -
TGTGCCAGCAGGATTAGCGGGGAAGAGACCCAGTACTTC CASRISGEETQYF TRBJ2-5 TRBV7-3 TRBD2 -
TGTGCCCGAGGCCGGGGGACCTCCTACAATGAGCAGTTCTTC CARGRGTSYNEQFF TRBJ2-1 TRBV2 - -
TGTGCCAGCAGTGACTGGGACAGGAATAGGAATGAGCAGTTCTTC CASSDWDRNRNEQFF TRBJ2-1 TRBV6-4 TRBD1 -
TGTGCCAGCAGCTTATTGGAAGGGAGACGGTCCTACAATGAGCAGTTCTTC CASSLLEGRRSYNEQFF TRBJ2-1 TRBV7-3 - -
TGTGCCAGCAGCGCGGGGAAATATAATTCACCCCTCCACTTT CASSAGKYNSPLHF TRBJ1-6 TRBV7-9 - few
TGCGCCAGCAGCTTAAAACAGGGGACCACCGGGGAGCTGTTTTTT CASSLKQGTTGELFF TRBJ2-2 TRBV5-1 TRBD1 -
TGTGCCACCAGCACCACCGGGACAGGGGGTCGGACTGAAGCTTTCTTT CATSTTGTGGRTEAFF TRBJ1-1 TRBV15 TRBD1 -
TGTGCCAGCAGCTTCTGGAACACTGAAGCTTTCTTT CASSFWNTEAFF TRBJ1-1 TRBV5-6 - -
TGTGCCAGCAGGGCGGCCCTCTATGGCTACACCTTC CASRAALYGYTF TRBJ1-2 TRBV27 - -
TGTGCCATCAGTGAGCAGGGCGCAGGCTATGGCTACACCTTC CAISEQGAGYGYTF TRBJ1-2 TRBV10-3 - -
TGTGCCAGTAGTACCCGGACAGGGGGCCTGACAGATACGCAGTATTTT CASSTRTGGLTDTQYF TRBJ2-3 TRBV19 TRBD1 -
TGTGCCAGCAGGACAGTCCGGGAGGCGGGCTACACCTTC CASRTVREAGYTF TRBJ1-2 TRBV28 - -
TGCGCCAGCAGTGGACAGGGAAAAATGTCGGATACGCAGTATTTT CASSGQGKMSDTQYF TRBJ2-3 TRBV5-1 TRBD1 -
TGTGCCAGCAGCTTAGAGGGCCCCGGGACAGGGACCCGCAATGAGCAGTTCTTC CASSLEGPGTGTRNEQFF TRBJ2-1 TRBV11-3 TRBD1 -
TGTGCCAGCGGTTTCAGGAAGTCTAACTATGGCTACACCTTC CASGFRKSNYGYTF TRBJ1-2 TRBV21-1 - once
TGTGCCAGCTCAACCTCAGGGTTTAGCAATCAGCCCCAGCATTTT CASSTSGFSNQPQHF TRBJ1-5 TRBV18 - -